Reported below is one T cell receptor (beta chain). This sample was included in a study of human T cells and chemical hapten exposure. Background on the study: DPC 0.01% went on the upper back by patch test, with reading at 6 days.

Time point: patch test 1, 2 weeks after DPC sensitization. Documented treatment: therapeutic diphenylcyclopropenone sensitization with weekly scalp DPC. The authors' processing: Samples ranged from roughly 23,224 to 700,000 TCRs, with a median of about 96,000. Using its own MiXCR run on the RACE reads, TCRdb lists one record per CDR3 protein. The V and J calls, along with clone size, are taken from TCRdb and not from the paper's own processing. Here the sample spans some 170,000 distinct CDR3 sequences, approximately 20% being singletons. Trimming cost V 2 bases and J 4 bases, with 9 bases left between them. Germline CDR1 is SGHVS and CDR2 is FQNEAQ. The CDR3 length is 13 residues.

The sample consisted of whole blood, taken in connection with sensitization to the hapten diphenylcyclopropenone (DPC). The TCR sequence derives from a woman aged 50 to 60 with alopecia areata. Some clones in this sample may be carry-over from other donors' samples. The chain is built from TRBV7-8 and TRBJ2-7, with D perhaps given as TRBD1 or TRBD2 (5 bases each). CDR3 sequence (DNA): TGTGCCAGCAGCTTATGGGGGAATTACGAGCAGTACTTC. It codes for CASSLWGNYEQYF.